This is a list of T cell receptor beta chains from one sample in a study of blood T cells in healthy people across ages. TCRdb itself ran the 5' RACE reads through MiXCR, one entry per CDR3 protein. The table has about 760,000 distinct CDR3 sequences, around 25% seen once. This sample was also put to use in a study of T cells of mothers and their children.

Sequenced input: blood. These TCRs come from a boy aged 5-17 years in good health. Each CDR3 is given with its conserved first and last residue. D genes are given only for firm matches. The listing skips clone size in some rows; elsewhere it reads once, few, many or a size class.

>TRBJ1-6|TRBD1|many|TRBV28
TGTGCCAGCAGGCCGGGACAGGGAGGTTCACCCCTCCACTTT
CASRPGQGGSPLHF
>TRBJ2-5|.|few|TRBV3-1
TGTGCCAGTAACTCGAGGCTCCAAGAGACCCAGTACTTC
CASNSRLQETQYF
>TRBJ2-5|TRBD1|.|TRBV7-9
TGTGCCAGCAGCTCCCGGGACAGGCATTGGGAGACCCAGTACTTC
CASSSRDRHWETQYF
>TRBJ2-1|.|.|TRBV5-1
TGCGCCAGCCGCCAGGGGGGAGAGCAGTTCTTC
CASRQGGEQFF
>TRBJ1-2|TRBD1|once|TRBV3-1
TGTGCCAGCCAAACAGGGGGTGGCTACACCTTC
CASQTGGGYTF
>TRBJ2-1|TRBD2|.|TRBV5-1
TGCGCCAGCAGCTTGGGTAGCGGGAGGGTGGATGAGCAGTTCTTC
CASSLGSGRVDEQFF
>TRBJ1-5|.|.|TRBV6-5
TGTGCCAGCAGCCCCGTTCGGGGGGAGCGTCAGCCCCAGCATTTT
CASSPVRGERQPQHF
>TRBJ1-6|TRBD1|few|TRBV7-9
TGTGCCAGCAGCTTTCTGCCGGCCGGGACAGTAATATCACCCCTCCACTTT
CASSFLPAGTVISPLHF
>TRBJ2-1|TRBD1|few|TRBV29-1
TGCAGCGCCGACCTACAGGGGGAGTACAATGAGCAGTTCTTC
CSADLQGEYNEQFF
>TRBJ1-3|.|few|TRBV20-1
TGCAGTTTTGAGACAGGCCCGGGAAACACCATATATTTT
CSFETGPGNTIYF
>TRBJ2-1|.|few|TRBV6-2/TRBV6-3
TGTGCCAGCAGTTACGGGGGCCCGAGGGGGAATGAGCAGTTCTTC
CASSYGGPRGNEQFF
>TRBJ1-1|TRBD1|few|TRBV5-1
TGCGCCAGCAGCTCCCCAACCGGGACAGGGAGTACTGAAGCTTTCTTT
CASSSPTGTGSTEAFF
>TRBJ1-4|.|.|TRBV20-1
TGCAGTGCTAGAGATTTGGGGTATACAACTAATGAAAAACTGTTTTTT
CSARDLGYTTNEKLFF
>TRBJ2-1|TRBD2|few|TRBV7-9
TGTGCCAGCAGCCCCCGCATAAGGGAGGGCTCCGAGCAGTTCTTC
CASSPRIREGSEQFF
>TRBJ2-5|.|.|TRBV7-6
TGTGCCAGCAGCCCGACACTGCAAGAGACCCAGTACTTC
CASSPTLQETQYF
>TRBJ2-5|TRBD1|few|TRBV6-1
TGTGCCAGCAGTGCGGGACAGGCGTTCTTC
CASSAGQAFF
>TRBJ2-1|.|.|TRBV29-1
TGCAGCGTTGACTATGTAGCAGACAATGAGCAGTTCTTC
CSVDYVADNEQFF
>TRBJ2-7|TRBD2|.|TRBV6-6
TGTGCCAGCAGTTCCCGACTAGCGGGAAGGGAGCAGTACTTC
CASSSRLAGREQYF
>TRBJ2-4|.|.|TRBV12-3/TRBV12-4
TGTGCCAGCAGTTTCGTCCTAGCCAAAAACATTCAGTACTTC
CASSFVLAKNIQYF